A selection of T cell receptor beta chains follows, all from one sample in a study of blood T cell repertoires in COVID-19. Method: immunoSEQ multiplex PCR; TCRdb's copy keeps in-frame clones and lacks some. The sample has around 320,000 clones; around 90% are singletons. The sample consisted of peripheral blood. These receptors were obtained from a man younger than 35 with active or convalescent COVID-19. The CDR3 runs from the conserved cysteine through the conserved F or W. A D gene is named only where the DNA matches it firmly.

TRBJ1-5 NA TRBV19 CASRSGIRNQPQHF
TRBJ2-3 NA TRBV6-5 CASSDFLVDTQYF
TRBJ1-1 NA TRBV5-1 CASSTGNTEAFF
TRBJ2-7 NA TRBV12-5 CASGLVLGRSPYEQYF
TRBJ1-1 TRBD1 TRBV10-3 CAISRTGPSSGGNTEAFF
TRBJ2-7 NA TRBV7-9 CASSLGPQSSYEQYF
TRBJ2-7 TRBD1 TRBV5-1 CASRQSMGQGYEQYF
TRBJ1-2 TRBD1 TRBV5-1 CASSPPGQGNGYTF
TRBJ2-3 TRBD1 TRBV5-1 CASSHGTGADTQYF
TRBJ1-1 TRBD1 TRBV4-1 CASSQEGTGNTEAFF
TRBJ1-3 NA TRBV7-9 CASSSSGESGNTIYF
TRBJ1-2 NA TRBV27 CASSSNRVLNYGYTF
TRBJ1-2 TRBD1 TRBV5-1 CASSRDRGENYGYTF
TRBJ2-4 NA TRBV15 CATTIKGGVKAKNIQYF
TRBJ2-7 NA TRBV3-1/TRBV3-2 CASSQGAGQYF
TRBJ2-5 NA TRBV6-2/TRBV6-3 CASSYLNAVETQYF
TRBJ1-1 TRBD1 TRBV28 CASSFPFTGAGNTEAFF
TRBJ1-4 NA TRBV5-6 CASSLEGRLANEKLFF
TRBJ2-2 NA TRBV6-5 CASSYSNLAPPGELFF
TRBJ2-7 TRBD1 TRBV3-1/TRBV3-2 CASSHLGQDYEQYF
TRBJ2-5 TRBD2 TRBV7-3 CASSPTGLQETQYF
TRBJ2-7 NA TRBV6-1 CASSEYRDWDEQYF
TRBJ2-7 TRBD1 TRBV18 CASSPPVSTGGYEQYF
TRBJ2-3 NA TRBV9 CASSVVPGTDTQYF
TRBJ1-2 TRBD1 TRBV18 CASSPYGQGINYGYTF
TRBJ1-6 NA TRBV5-1 CASSLSNSPLHF
TRBJ1-6 NA TRBV27 CASSFVSIGSYNSPLHF
TRBJ2-7 NA TRBV19 CASSETGSLGEQYF